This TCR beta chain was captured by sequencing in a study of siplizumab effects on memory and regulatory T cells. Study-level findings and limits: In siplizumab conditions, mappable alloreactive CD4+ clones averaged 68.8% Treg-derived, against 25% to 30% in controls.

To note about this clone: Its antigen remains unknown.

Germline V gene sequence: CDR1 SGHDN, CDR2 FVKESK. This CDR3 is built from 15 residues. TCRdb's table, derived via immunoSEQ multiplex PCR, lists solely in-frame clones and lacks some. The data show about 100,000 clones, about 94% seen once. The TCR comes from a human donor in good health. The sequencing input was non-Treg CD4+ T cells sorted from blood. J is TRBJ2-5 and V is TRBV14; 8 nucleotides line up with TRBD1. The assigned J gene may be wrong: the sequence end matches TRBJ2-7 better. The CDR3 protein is CASSSGPQGAGEQYF. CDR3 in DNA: TGTGCCAGCAGCTCGGGCCCCCAGGGGGCGGGCGAGCAGTACTTC.